The rows below give T cell receptor beta chains drawn from one sample of a study of identical twins. TCRdb re-called the 5' RACE reads through MiXCR, storing one row per CDR3 protein. The table records around 280,000 distinct CDR3 sequences, roughly 8.6% of them present only once. These data are also associated with another study on yellow fever vaccine responses in identical twins.

What was sequenced was memory (CD45RO+) T cells sorted from blood. These receptors were collected from a woman aged 18-29 years in good health. The CDR3 runs from the conserved cysteine through the conserved F or W. The order of the fields is V gene, J gene, clone size, D gene, CDR3 DNA, CDR3 protein. The D gene is left open where the match is weak. Clone size appears in some rows only: once, few, many, or a class for an expanded clone.

>TRBV20-1|TRBJ2-7|NA|NA
TGCAGTGCTAGCCCCGTCCTCGAGCAGTACTTC
CSASPVLEQYF
>TRBV3-1|TRBJ1-1|few|NA
TGTGCCAGCAGCCAAGGGGCAGGTAGTCGAGCTTTCTTT
CASSQGAGSRAFF
>TRBV11-2|TRBJ1-1|many|NA
TGTGCCAGCAGCAAGGGGGAGAGGGGCACTGAAGCTTTCTTT
CASSKGERGTEAFF
>TRBV4-2|TRBJ2-5|NA|TRBD2
TGTGCCAGCAGCCAAGTTCCTAGCGGGGGGGAGACCCAGTACTTC
CASSQVPSGGETQYF
>TRBV28|TRBJ2-7|few|TRBD2
TGTGCCAGCAGTTTCGGGACTAGCGGGAGGTCCTACGAGCAGTACTTC
CASSFGTSGRSYEQYF
>TRBV20-1|TRBJ2-1|few|TRBD2
TGCAGTGCTAGAGATAGCGGGACTAGCGTAGCCAATGAGCAGTTCTTC
CSARDSGTSVANEQFF
>TRBV2|TRBJ1-1|many|NA
TGTGCCAGCAGTGTATATCAGGGATCCGCTTTCTTT
CASSVYQGSAFF
>TRBV6-1|TRBJ2-7|few|NA
TGTGCAGCAGACTTGGGGGTGAACGAGCAGTACTTC
CAADLGVNEQYF
>TRBV7-6|TRBJ2-3|few|NA
TGTGCCAGCAGCACTCTCACAGATACGCAGTATTTT
CASSTLTDTQYF
>TRBV28|TRBJ2-5|many|NA
TGTGCCAGCAGTCCGCCAGGGTCCCAAGAGACCCAGTACTTC
CASSPPGSQETQYF
>TRBV2|TRBJ1-2|many|TRBD1
TGTGCCAGCAGCCCGGGACAGCTCTATGGCTACACCTTC
CASSPGQLYGYTF
>TRBV12-3/TRBV12-4|TRBJ1-5|many|NA
TGTGCCAGCAGTCTGGACGGACAGCCCAATCAGCCCCAGCATTTT
CASSLDGQPNQPQHF
>TRBV28|TRBJ2-1|many|TRBD2
TGTGCCAGCAGTTCTACTAGCGGGAGAGGCTATGAGCAGTTCTTC
CASSSTSGRGYEQFF
>TRBV5-1|TRBJ2-5|NA|TRBD1
TGCGCCAGCAGCTTGGAAGGACAGGGGGCAACGCGGGAGACCCAGTACTTC
CASSLEGQGATRETQYF
>TRBV5-1|TRBJ2-3|few|NA
TGCGCCAGCACCGTAGGGGGGGACACAGATACGCAGTATTTT
CASTVGGDTDTQYF
>TRBV6-1|TRBJ1-2|NA|TRBD1
TGTGCCAGCAGGACCGGGACAGGGAACTATGGCTACACCTTC
CASRTGTGNYGYTF
>TRBV20-1|TRBJ1-5|few|NA
TGCAGTGCTAGAGAAGGCAGGGTAATAAATCAGCCCCAGCATTTT
CSAREGRVINQPQHF
>TRBV5-1|TRBJ1-1|many|TRBD1
TGCGCCAGCAGCAGGGGACAGGAGAACACTGAAGCTTTCTTT
CASSRGQENTEAFF
>TRBV18|TRBJ1-1|NA|TRBD1
TGTGCCAGCTCACGAGGACAGGGGCAATCGAACACTGAAGCTTTCTTT
CASSRGQGQSNTEAFF
>TRBV20-1|TRBJ1-1|NA|NA
TGCAGTGCTAGTCTGGATCTTGAAGCTTTCTTT
CSASLDLEAFF
>TRBV20-1|TRBJ2-3|few|TRBD2
TGCAGTGCTAGGAGAGGACTAGCCCTTTCAGCAGATACGCAGTATTTT
CSARRGLALSADTQYF
>TRBV6-5|TRBJ1-5|NA|TRBD1
TGTGCCAGCAGTTCCTTGACAGGGAGTAGCAATCAGCCCCAGCATTTT
CASSSLTGSSNQPQHF
>TRBV20-1|TRBJ2-7|NA|NA
TGCAGTGCTAGAGGGGTGGCGGGCTACGAGCAGTACTTC
CSARGVAGYEQYF
>TRBV19|TRBJ1-2|NA|TRBD1
TGTGCAAGTAGGGGGGACAGGGCTGGTCCTAACTATGGCTACACCTTC
CASRGDRAGPNYGYTF
>TRBV19|TRBJ1-1|once|TRBD1
TGTGCCAGTAGTATTTTAAGGACAGGGGTTCCTGAAGCTTTCTTT
CASSILRTGVPEAFF
>TRBV5-5|TRBJ2-1|many|NA
TGTGCCAGCAGCTCACTAGGGCAGACACCCGGCAATGAGCAGTTCTTC
CASSSLGQTPGNEQFF
>TRBV25-1|TRBJ2-3|NA|TRBD2
TGTGCCAGCACGGGAGCGGGAGTAAGCACAGATACGCAGTATTTT
CASTGAGVSTDTQYF
>TRBV12-3/TRBV12-4|TRBJ2-7|many|TRBD2
TGTGCCAGCACCCCAAGTGGGCTAGCGGGAGTAGAGCAGTACTTC
CASTPSGLAGVEQYF
>TRBV20-1|TRBJ1-4|NA|NA
TGCAGTGCTTGGACGGCCCTTAATGAAAAACTGTTTTTT
CSAWTALNEKLFF
>TRBV10-3|TRBJ1-1|NA|NA
TGTGCCATCAGTGAAGGCACAGAAGCTTTCTTT
CAISEGTEAFF
>TRBV5-5|TRBJ2-5|NA|TRBD1
TGTGCCAGCAGCTTGGGACAGGGTGTAACGGAGACCCAGTACTTC
CASSLGQGVTETQYF
>TRBV2|TRBJ2-7|NA|TRBD2
TGTGCCAGCCCCCCACGGAGCGGGAGGGACTACGAGCAGTACTTC
CASPPRSGRDYEQYF
>TRBV20-1|TRBJ2-1|NA|TRBD2
TGCAGTGCTAGAGATTCGGGGGGATCGAAGGGTGAGCAGTTCTTC
CSARDSGGSKGEQFF
>TRBV7-9|TRBJ2-2|many|NA
TGTGCCAGCAGCTTAGCGGGGGCGAACACCGGGGAGCTGTTTTTT
CASSLAGANTGELFF
>TRBV7-6|TRBJ1-2|few|NA
TGTGCCAGCAGCGCACAACAGGGTCGTGGCTACACCTTC
CASSAQQGRGYTF
>TRBV20-1|TRBJ2-5|few|TRBD1
TGCAGTGCTAGAGTAGGGACAGGCGGAGAGACCCAGTACTTC
CSARVGTGGETQYF
>TRBV6-1|TRBJ2-7|few|NA
TGTGCCAGCAGCCCCAGGGGGGGCTACTACGAGCAGTACTTC
CASSPRGGYYEQYF
>TRBV24-1|TRBJ2-1|many|NA
TGTGCCACCAGTGATTTCACCGGGTCGGGCAATGAGCAGTTCTTC
CATSDFTGSGNEQFF
>TRBV19|TRBJ1-1|NA|TRBD1
TGTGCCAGTAGTATGAGGGACAGGGGTCGGACTGAAGCTTTCTTT
CASSMRDRGRTEAFF
>TRBV9|TRBJ2-1|many|NA
TGTGCCAGCAGCGTAGGCAGGGAACACAATGAGCAGTTCTTC
CASSVGREHNEQFF
>TRBV3-1|TRBJ2-3|many|NA
TGTGCCAGCAGCCAAGAGAGTCTGAGGGGGACGCAGTATTTT
CASSQESLRGTQYF
>TRBV29-1|TRBJ1-1|many|NA
TGCAGCGTTGTACCCCCCCCGGTGAACACTGAAGCTTTCTTT
CSVVPPPVNTEAFF
>TRBV18|TRBJ2-1|once|NA
TGTGCCAGCTCACCGTCACTCGGGAATGAGCAGTTCTTC
CASSPSLGNEQFF
>TRBV6-7|TRBJ2-4|NA|NA
TGTGCCAGCAGTTACTCAACCCATCGAGCCAAAAACATTCAGTACTTC
CASSYSTHRAKNIQYF
>TRBV6-1|TRBJ2-7|few|TRBD2
TGTGCCAGCAGCAAGCAGACCGGGACTAGCGGGATCGAGCAGTACTTC
CASSKQTGTSGIEQYF